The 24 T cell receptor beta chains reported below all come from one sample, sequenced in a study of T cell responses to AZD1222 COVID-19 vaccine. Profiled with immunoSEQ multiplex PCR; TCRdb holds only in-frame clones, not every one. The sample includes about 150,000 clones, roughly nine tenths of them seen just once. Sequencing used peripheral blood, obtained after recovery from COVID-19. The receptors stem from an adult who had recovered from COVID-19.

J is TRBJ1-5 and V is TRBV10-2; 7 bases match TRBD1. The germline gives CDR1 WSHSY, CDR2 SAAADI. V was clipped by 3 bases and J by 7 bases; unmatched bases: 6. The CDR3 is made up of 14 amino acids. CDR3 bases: TGCGCCAGCAGTGACGACAGGGCATGGCAGCCCCAGCATTTT. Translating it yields CASSDDRAWQPQHF.

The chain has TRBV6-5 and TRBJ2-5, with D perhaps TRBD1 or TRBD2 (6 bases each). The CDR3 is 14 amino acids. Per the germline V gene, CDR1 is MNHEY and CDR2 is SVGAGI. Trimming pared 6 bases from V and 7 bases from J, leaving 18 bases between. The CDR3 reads CASSPGAGIGTQYF. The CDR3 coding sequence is TGTGCCAGCAGCCCGGGGGCGGGGATAGGGACCCAGTACTTC.

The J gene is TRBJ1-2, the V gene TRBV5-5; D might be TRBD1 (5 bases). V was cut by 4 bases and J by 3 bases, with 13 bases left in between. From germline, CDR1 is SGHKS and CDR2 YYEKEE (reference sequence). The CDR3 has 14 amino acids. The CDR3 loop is CASSPQWGDYGYTF. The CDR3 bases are TGTGCCAGCAGCCCACAGTGGGGCGACTATGGCTACACCTTC.

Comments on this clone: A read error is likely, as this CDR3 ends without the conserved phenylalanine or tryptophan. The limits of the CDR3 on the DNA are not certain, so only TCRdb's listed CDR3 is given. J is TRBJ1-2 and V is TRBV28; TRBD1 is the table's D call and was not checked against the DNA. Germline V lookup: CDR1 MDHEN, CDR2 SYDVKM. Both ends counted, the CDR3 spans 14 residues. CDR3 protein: CATTKQGARGRHST.

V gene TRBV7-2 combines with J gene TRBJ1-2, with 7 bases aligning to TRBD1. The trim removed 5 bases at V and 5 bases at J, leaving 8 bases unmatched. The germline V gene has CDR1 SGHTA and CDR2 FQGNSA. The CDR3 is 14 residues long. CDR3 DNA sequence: TGTGCCAGCAGCCAAGACAGGGCTGGATATGGCTACACCTTC. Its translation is CASSQDRAGYGYTF.

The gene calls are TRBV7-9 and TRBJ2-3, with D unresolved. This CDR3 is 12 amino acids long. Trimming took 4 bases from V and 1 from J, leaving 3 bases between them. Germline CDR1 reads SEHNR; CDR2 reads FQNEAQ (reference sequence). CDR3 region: CASSSRTDTQYF. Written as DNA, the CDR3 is TGTGCCAGCAGCTCACGCACAGATACGCAGTATTTT.

Here the CDR3 DNA reads TGTGCCAGCAGCTTGAAGAGTAGCTCCTACAATGAGCAGTTCTTC. Encoded protein: CASSLKSSSYNEQFF. The gene calls are TRBV5-4 and TRBJ2-1; D is uncertain. Trimming removed 1 base from V and 0 bases from J, with 8 bases in between. In germline, CDR1 is SGHNT, CDR2 YYREEE (reference sequence). The CDR3 length is 15 residues.

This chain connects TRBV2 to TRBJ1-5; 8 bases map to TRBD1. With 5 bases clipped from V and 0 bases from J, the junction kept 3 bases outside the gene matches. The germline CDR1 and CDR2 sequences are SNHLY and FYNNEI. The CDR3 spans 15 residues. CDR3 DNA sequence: TGTGCCAGCAGTCAGGGGGCGGATAGCAATCAGCCCCAGCATTTT. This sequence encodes CASSQGADSNQPQHF.

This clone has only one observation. The CDR3 here is CASRETGTSGRFQETQYF. CDR3 nucleotide sequence: TGTGCCAGCAGGGAAACCGGGACTAGCGGGAGATTCCAAGAGACCCAGTACTTC. This chain connects TRBV28 to TRBJ2-5, with 14 bases that match TRBD2. V lost 6 bases and J lost 1; bases outside the gene matches: 10. The CDR3 totals 18 residues. CDR1 MDHEN and CDR2 SYDVKM come from the germline V gene.

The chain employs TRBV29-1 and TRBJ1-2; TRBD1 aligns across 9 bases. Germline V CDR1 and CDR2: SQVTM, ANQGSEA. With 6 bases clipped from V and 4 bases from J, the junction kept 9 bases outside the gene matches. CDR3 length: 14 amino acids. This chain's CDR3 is CSVATGTGRYGYTF. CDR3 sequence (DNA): TGCAGCGTCGCTACCGGGACAGGGCGCTATGGCTACACCTTC.

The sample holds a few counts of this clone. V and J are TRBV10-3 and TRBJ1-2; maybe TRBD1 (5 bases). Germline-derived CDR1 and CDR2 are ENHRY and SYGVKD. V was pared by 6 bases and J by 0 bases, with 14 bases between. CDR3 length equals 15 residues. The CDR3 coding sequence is TGTGCCATCAGCCCCCCAGGGTCTACTAACTATGGCTACACCTTC. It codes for CAISPPGSTNYGYTF.

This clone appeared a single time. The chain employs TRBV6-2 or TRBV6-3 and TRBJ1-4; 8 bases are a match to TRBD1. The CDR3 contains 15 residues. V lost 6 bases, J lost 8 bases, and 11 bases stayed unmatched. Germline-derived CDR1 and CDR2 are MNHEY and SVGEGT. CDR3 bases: TGTGCCAGCAGCTCTGCTTGGACAGGGAGCGAAAAACTGTTTTTT. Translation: CASSSAWTGSEKLFF.

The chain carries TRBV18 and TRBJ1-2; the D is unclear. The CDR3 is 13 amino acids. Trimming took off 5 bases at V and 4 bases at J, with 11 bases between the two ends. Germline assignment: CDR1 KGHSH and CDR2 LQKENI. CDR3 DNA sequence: TGTGCCAGCTCAGGGTGGAATTTCTATGGCTACACCTTC. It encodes CASSGWNFYGYTF.

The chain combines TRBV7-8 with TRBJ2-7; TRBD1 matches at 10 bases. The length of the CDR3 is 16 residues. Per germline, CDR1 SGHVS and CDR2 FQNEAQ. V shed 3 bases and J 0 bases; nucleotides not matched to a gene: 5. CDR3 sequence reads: CASSFSGTGDSYEQYF. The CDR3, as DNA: TGTGCCAGCAGCTTTTCCGGGACAGGGGACTCCTACGAGCAGTACTTC.

CDR3 residues: CASSMGQGGIVEKLFF. CDR3 coding DNA: TGCGCCAGCAGCATGGGACAGGGAGGTATTGTTGAAAAACTGTTTTTT. The V gene is TRBV5-1, the J gene TRBJ1-4; 9 nucleotides line up with TRBD1. Germline V gene data show CDR1 as SGHRS and CDR2 as YFSETQ. Losses at the gene ends were 4 bases for V and 7 bases for J; bases not matched to a gene: 11. The CDR3 is 16 residues long.

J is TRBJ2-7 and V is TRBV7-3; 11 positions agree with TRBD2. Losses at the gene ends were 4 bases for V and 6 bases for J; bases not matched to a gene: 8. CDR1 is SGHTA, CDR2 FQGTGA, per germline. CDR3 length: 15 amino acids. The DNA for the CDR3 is TGTGCCAGCAGCTCCTTTAGCGGGAGGGCCTCCGAGCAGTACTTC. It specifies CASSSFSGRASEQYF.

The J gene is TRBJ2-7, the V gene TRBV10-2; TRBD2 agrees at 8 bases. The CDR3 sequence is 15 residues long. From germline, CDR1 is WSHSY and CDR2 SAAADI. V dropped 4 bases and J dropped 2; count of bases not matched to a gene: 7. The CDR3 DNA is TGCGCCAGCAGTGCAGATCTAGCGGGTACCTACGAGCAGTACTTC. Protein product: CASSADLAGTYEQYF.

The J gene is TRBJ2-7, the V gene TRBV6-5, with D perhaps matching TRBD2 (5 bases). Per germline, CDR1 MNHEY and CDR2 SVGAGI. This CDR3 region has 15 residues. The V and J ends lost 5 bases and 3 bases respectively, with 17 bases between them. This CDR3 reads CASSQRTEAHYEQYF. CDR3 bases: TGTGCCAGCAGTCAGCGGACGGAGGCCCACTACGAGCAGTACTTC.

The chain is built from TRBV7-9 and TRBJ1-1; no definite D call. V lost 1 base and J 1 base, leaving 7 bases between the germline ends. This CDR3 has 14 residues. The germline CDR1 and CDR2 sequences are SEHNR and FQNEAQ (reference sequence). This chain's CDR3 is CASSLVAANTEAFF. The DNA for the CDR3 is TGTGCCAGCAGCTTAGTGGCAGCGAACACTGAAGCTTTCTTT.

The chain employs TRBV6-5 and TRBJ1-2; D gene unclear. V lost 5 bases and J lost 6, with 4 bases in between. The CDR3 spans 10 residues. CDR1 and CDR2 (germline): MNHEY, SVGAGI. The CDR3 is CASSLDGYTF. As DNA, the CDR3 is TGTGCCAGCAGTCTCGATGGCTACACCTTC.

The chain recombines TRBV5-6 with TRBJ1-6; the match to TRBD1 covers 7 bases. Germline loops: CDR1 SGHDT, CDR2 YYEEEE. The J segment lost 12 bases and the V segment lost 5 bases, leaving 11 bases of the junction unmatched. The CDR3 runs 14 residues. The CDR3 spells CASSQGDALQPLHF. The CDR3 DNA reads TGTGCCAGCAGTCAGGGGGATGCACTTCAACCCCTCCACTTT. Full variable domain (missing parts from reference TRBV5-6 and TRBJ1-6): DAGVTQSPTHLIKTRGQQVTLRCSPKSGHDTVSWYQQALGQGPQFIFQYYEEEERQRGNFPDRFSGHQFPNYSSELNVNALLLGDSALYLCASSQGDALQPLHFGNGTRLTVT.

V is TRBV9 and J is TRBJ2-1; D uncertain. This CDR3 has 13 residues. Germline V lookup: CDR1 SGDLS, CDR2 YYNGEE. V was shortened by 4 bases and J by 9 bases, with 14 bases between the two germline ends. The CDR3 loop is CASSSHLDAEQFF. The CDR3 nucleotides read TGTGCCAGCAGCTCACACCTGGACGCTGAGCAGTTCTTC.

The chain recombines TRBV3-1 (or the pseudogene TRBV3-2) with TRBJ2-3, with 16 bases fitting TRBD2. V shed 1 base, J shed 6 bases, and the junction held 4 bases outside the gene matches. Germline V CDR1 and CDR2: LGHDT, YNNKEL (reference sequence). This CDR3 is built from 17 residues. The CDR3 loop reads CASSQVGLAGGPDTQYF. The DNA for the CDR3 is TGTGCCAGCAGCCAAGTGGGACTAGCGGGGGGGCCCGATACGCAGTATTTT.

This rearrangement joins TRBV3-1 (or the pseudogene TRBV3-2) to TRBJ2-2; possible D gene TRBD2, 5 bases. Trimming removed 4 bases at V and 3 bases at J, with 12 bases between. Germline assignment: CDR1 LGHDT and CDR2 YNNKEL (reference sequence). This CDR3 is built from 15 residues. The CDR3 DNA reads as TGTGCCAGCAGCCTGACGAGGGAGTACACCGGGGAGCTGTTTTTT. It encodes CASSLTREYTGELFF.